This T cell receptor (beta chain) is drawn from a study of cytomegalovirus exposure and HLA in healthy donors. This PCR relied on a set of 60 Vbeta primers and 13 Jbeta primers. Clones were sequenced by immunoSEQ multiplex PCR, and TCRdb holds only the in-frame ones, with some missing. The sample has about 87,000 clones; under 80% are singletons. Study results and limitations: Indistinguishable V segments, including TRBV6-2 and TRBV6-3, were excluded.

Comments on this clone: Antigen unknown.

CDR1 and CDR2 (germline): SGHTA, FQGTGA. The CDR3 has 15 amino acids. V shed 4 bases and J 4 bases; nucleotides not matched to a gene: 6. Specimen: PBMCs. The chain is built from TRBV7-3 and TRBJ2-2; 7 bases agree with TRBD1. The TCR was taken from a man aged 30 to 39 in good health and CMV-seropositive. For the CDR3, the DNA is TGTGCCAGCAGCTCGACAGGGACCCCCACCGGGGAGCTGTTTTTT. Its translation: CASSSTGTPTGELFF.